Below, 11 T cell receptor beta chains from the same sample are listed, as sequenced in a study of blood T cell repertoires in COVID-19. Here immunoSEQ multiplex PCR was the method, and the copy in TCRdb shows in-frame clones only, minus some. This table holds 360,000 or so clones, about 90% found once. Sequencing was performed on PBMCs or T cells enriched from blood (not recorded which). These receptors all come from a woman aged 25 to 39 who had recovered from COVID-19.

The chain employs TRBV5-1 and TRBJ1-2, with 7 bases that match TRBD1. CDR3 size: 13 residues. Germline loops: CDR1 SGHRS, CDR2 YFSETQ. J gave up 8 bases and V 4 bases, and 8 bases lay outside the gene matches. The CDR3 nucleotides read TGCGCCAGCAGCGATTACAGGGGAGGAGGCTACACCTTC. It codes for CASSDYRGGGYTF.

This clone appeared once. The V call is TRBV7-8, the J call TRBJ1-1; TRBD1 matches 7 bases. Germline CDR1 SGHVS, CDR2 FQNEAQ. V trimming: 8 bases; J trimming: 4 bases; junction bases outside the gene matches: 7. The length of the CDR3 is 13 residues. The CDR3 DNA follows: TGTGCCAGCTCCGAGGGGGCTTTCACTGAAGCTTTCTTT. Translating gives CASSEGAFTEAFF.

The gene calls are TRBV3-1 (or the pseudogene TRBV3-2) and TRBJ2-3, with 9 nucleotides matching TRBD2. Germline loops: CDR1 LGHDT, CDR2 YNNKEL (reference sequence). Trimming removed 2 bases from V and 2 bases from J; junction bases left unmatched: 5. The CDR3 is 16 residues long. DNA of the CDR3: TGTGCCAGCAGCCAACTAGCGGGGTTTATCACAGATACGCAGTATTTT. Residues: CASSQLAGFITDTQYF.

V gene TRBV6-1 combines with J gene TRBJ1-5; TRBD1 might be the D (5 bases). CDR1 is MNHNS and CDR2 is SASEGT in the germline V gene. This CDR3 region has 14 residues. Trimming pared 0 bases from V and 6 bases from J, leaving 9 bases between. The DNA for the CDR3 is TGTGCCAGCAGTGAAGCAGGGGATGGTCAGCCCCAGCATTTT. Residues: CASSEAGDGQPQHF.

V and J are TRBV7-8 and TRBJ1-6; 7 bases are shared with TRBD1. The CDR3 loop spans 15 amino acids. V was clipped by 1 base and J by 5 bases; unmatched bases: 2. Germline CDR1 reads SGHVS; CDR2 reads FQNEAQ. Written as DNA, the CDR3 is TGTGCCAGCAGCTTAGGAGACAGGGATAATTCACCCCTCCACTTT. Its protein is CASSLGDRDNSPLHF.

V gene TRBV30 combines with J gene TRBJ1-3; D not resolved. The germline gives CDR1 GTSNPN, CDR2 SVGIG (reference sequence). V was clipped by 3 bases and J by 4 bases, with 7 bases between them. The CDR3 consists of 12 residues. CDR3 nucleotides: TGTGCCTGGAGAGAGCCGGGAAACACCATATATTTT. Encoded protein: CAWREPGNTIYF.

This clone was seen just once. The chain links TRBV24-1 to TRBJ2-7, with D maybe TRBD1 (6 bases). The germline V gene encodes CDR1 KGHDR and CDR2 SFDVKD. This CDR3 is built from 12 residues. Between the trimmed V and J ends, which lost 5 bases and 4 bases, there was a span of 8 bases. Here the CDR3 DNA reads TGTGCCACCAGTGCAGGGGATTACGAGCAGTACTTC. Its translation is CATSAGDYEQYF.

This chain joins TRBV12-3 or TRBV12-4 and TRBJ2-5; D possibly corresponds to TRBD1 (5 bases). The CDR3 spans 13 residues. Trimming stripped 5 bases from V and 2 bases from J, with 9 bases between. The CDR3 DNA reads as TGTGCCAGCAGTCAGGGAACACAAGAGACCCAGTACTTC. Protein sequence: CASSQGTQETQYF.

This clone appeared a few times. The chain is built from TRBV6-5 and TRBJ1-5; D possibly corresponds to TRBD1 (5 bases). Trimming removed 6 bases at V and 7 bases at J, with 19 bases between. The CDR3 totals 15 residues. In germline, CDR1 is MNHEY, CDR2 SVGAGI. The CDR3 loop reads CASSPTGTKPQPQHF. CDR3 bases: TGTGCCAGCAGCCCAACCGGGACTAAGCCCCAGCCCCAGCATTTT.

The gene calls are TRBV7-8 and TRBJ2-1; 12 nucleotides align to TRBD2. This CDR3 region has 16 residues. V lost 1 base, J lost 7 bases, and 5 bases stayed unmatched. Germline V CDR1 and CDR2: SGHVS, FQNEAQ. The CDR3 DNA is TGTGCCAGCAGCTTAGACCTAGCGGGGGGGCGTAATGAGCAGTTCTTC. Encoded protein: CASSLDLAGGRNEQFF.

The CDR3, as DNA: TGTGCCAGCAGCCGCGGGGGAGGTGGACCGGACGAGCAGTACTTC. Its translation is CASSRGGGGPDEQYF. The rearrangement joins TRBV3-1 (or the pseudogene TRBV3-2) to TRBJ2-7; 7 bases line up with TRBD2. Germline CDR1 is LGHDT and CDR2 is YNNKEL (reference sequence). There are 15 residues in the CDR3. V dropped 4 bases and J dropped 5; count of bases not matched to a gene: 11.